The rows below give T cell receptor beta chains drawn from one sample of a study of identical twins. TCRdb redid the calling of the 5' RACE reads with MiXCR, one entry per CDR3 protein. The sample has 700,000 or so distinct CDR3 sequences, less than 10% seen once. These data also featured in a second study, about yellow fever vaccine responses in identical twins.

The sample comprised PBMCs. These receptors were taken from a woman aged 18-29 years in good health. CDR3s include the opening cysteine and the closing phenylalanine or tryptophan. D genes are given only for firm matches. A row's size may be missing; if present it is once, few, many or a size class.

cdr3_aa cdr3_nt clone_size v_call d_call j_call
CASSGGTAREQYF TGTGCCAGTAGCGGGGGCACGGCTCGGGAGCAGTACTTC NA TRBV2 TRBD2 TRBJ2-7
CASSVGGLHQETQYF TGTGCCAGCAGCGTAGGGGGACTACATCAAGAGACCCAGTACTTC NA TRBV9 TRBD2 TRBJ2-5
CATSDPPDQATYEQYF TGTGCCACCAGTGATCCGCCGGACCAGGCGACCTACGAGCAGTACTTC NA TRBV24-1 NA TRBJ2-7
CATSGTGGMGQPQHF TGTGCCACCAGTGGAACAGGGGGCATGGGTCAGCCCCAGCATTTT few TRBV24-1 TRBD1 TRBJ1-5
CASSQALPFKNIQYF TGCGCCAGCAGCCAAGCCCTACCGTTCAAAAACATTCAGTACTTC few TRBV4-3 NA TRBJ2-4
CASSKGEVEKLFF TGTGCCAGCAGTAAAGGGGAGGTTGAAAAACTGTTTTTT NA TRBV6-6 NA TRBJ1-4
CASSVTVSYEQYF TGTGCCAGCAGCGTAACCGTCTCCTACGAGCAGTACTTC many TRBV7-2 NA TRBJ2-7
CASSPSLAGDNTDTQYF TGTGCCAGCAGCCCCAGTCTAGCGGGGGATAACACAGATACGCAGTATTTT few TRBV7-9 TRBD2 TRBJ2-3
CASSQDWREGRHEQYF TGTGCCAGCAGCCAAGACTGGCGGGAGGGCCGCCACGAGCAGTACTTC few TRBV4-2 TRBD2 TRBJ2-7
CSARDRPELPNEQFF TGCAGTGCTAGGGACCGGCCCGAGTTACCCAATGAGCAGTTCTTC many TRBV20-1 NA TRBJ2-1
CASSLVAGLLNTDTQYF TGTGCCAGCAGCCTAGTCGCGGGGCTACTGAACACAGATACGCAGTATTTT few TRBV7-9 NA TRBJ2-3
CASSDVSPYNEQFF TGTGCCAGCAGTGATGTCAGCCCCTACAATGAGCAGTTCTTC many TRBV2 NA TRBJ2-1
CTSSALAGGLSSYNEQFF TGTACCAGCAGTGCACTAGCGGGGGGGTTAAGCTCCTACAATGAGCAGTTCTTC NA TRBV2 TRBD2 TRBJ2-1
CASSQTAAQETQYF TGCGCCAGCAGCCAAACGGCGGCCCAAGAGACCCAGTACTTC NA TRBV4-1 NA TRBJ2-5
CASSYGLVRSDTQYF TGTGCCAGCAGCTATGGACTAGTCCGTTCAGATACGCAGTATTTT many TRBV12-3/TRBV12-4 TRBD2 TRBJ2-3
CATSRDSRLAGSTGELFF TGTGCCACCAGCAGAGATAGTCGCCTAGCGGGGAGCACCGGGGAGCTGTTTTTT NA TRBV15 TRBD2 TRBJ2-2
CSVETTGMNTEAFF TGCAGCGTTGAGACGACAGGGATGAACACTGAAGCTTTCTTT many TRBV29-1 TRBD1 TRBJ1-1
CASVSGYTGELFF TGTGCCAGCGTCAGCGGTTACACCGGGGAGCTGTTTTTT many TRBV12-3/TRBV12-4 NA TRBJ2-2
CSVIPRGLRDNEQFF TGCAGCGTTATCCCCAGGGGCCTCAGGGACAATGAGCAGTTCTTC NA TRBV29-1 NA TRBJ2-1
CSVSRGRTDTQYF TGCAGCGTTTCCAGGGGGCGCACAGATACGCAGTATTTT NA TRBV29-1 TRBD1 TRBJ2-3
CASSQESGGLAVYEQYF TGTGCCAGCAGCCAAGAGTCGGGGGGACTAGCGGTCTACGAGCAGTACTTC many TRBV3-1 TRBD2 TRBJ2-7
CSTEVSSGGYEQYF TGCAGTACAGAAGTATCTAGCGGGGGGTACGAGCAGTACTTC many TRBV20-1 TRBD2 TRBJ2-7
CSAPGAQGDLPYGYTF TGCAGCGCCCCTGGCGCACAGGGGGACCTTCCCTATGGCTACACCTTC few TRBV29-1 TRBD1 TRBJ1-2
CASSGGQWDNTEAFF TGTGCCAGCAGCGGGGGACAGTGGGATAACACTGAAGCTTTCTTT many TRBV9 TRBD1 TRBJ1-1
CSARDSAGIINEQFF TGCAGTGCTAGAGATTCAGCGGGAATTATCAATGAGCAGTTCTTC NA TRBV20-1 TRBD2 TRBJ2-1
CSVESVLAGGRFF TGCAGCGTTGAATCAGTCCTAGCGGGGGGGCGGTTCTTC many TRBV29-1 TRBD2 TRBJ2-1
CSTPRSVYEQYF TGCAGTACTCCCCGGAGCGTCTACGAGCAGTACTTC NA TRBV20-1 NA TRBJ2-7
CASSQTRLGSNYGYTF TGTGCCAGCAGCCAAACCCGCCTCGGCAGTAACTATGGCTACACCTTC many TRBV12-3/TRBV12-4 NA TRBJ1-2
CASSAGTPSYEQYF TGTGCCAGCAGCGCCGGGACGCCTTCCTACGAGCAGTACTTC many TRBV7-9 NA TRBJ2-7
CASSSGDRGGDEQFF TGTGCCAGCAGTTCGGGGGACAGGGGTGGGGATGAGCAGTTCTTC many TRBV12-3/TRBV12-4 TRBD1 TRBJ2-1